Below, one T cell receptor beta chain is given with its context. Its antigen is still unknown. V lost 3 bases and J lost 1, with 12 bases in between. The CDR3 runs 15 residues. CDR1 and CDR2 (germline): LNHDA, SQIVND (reference sequence). The sample is drawn from a study of CD8 T cells in ankylosing spondylitis. General observations from the study: Characteristic, it appeared, of ankylosing spondylitis blood was a TCR beta motif of seven or eight highly homologous variants. In reactive arthritis synovial fluid and blood, some motif variants had been reported before.

Each CDR3 protein gets one entry after TCRdb re-called the 5' RACE reads with MiXCR. The sample consists of 350,000 or so distinct CDR3 sequences, 14% to 15% of them appearing once. Sequencing was carried out using blood, either unsorted or a sorted T cell fraction (not recorded which). The source is a male donor with ankylosing spondylitis or in good health (not recorded which). This chain links TRBV19 with TRBJ1-1, with D uncertain. The DNA of the CDR3 is TGTGCCAGTAGTATTATAGGGATGGGGAACACTGAAGCTTTCTTT. Translating it yields CASSIIGMGNTEAFF.